Presented here are 30 T cell receptor beta chains from one specimen sequenced in a study of blood T cell repertoires in COVID-19. Measured with immunoSEQ multiplex PCR; TCRdb has only the in-frame clones, and not every one. The table lists 140,000 or so clones, approximately 80% of them singletons. The sequencing input was peripheral blood. The receptors stem from a woman in her 50s with acute or convalescent COVID-19.

The chain is built from TRBV2 and TRBJ1-5; possible D gene TRBD1, 6 bases. CDR3 size: 16 residues. V was cut by 6 bases and J by 6 bases, with 21 bases left in between. Germline CDR1 SNHLY, CDR2 FYNNEI. This CDR3 is CASSERGAGASQPQHF. For the CDR3, the DNA is TGTGCCAGCAGCGAGAGAGGGGCGGGGGCAAGTCAGCCCCAGCATTTT.

The V gene is TRBV19, the J gene TRBJ1-4; TRBD1 matches 7 bases. This CDR3 contains 14 residues. V gave up 6 bases and J gave up 8 bases; unmatched junction bases: 9. Per the germline V gene, CDR1 is LNHDA and CDR2 is SQIVND (reference sequence). CDR3 nucleotide sequence: TGTGCCAGTAGCCCGGGACAGTGGAGGGAAAAACTGTTTTTT. It codes for CASSPGQWREKLFF.

The rearrangement links TRBV19 to TRBJ1-2; D not certain. Trimming stripped 3 bases from V and 6 bases from J, with 20 bases between. CDR1 is LNHDA, CDR2 SQIVND, per germline (reference sequence). This CDR3 is built from 16 residues. The CDR3 is CASSILGNRGKDGYTF. The CDR3 nucleotides read TGTGCCAGTAGTATTCTCGGGAATCGAGGAAAGGATGGCTACACCTTC.

The chain uses TRBV7-2 and TRBJ1-1; D gene ambiguous. CDR3 length equals 13 residues. The germline gives CDR1 SGHTA, CDR2 FQGNSA. Trimming took off 3 bases at V and 1 base at J, with 6 bases between the two ends. The CDR3 DNA reads TGTGCCAGCAGCTTCACAGAGAACACTGAAGCTTTCTTT. Protein sequence: CASSFTENTEAFF.

This clone was seen once. The V call is TRBV27, the J call TRBJ1-4; a weak D match, TRBD1 (5 bases). This CDR3 region has 15 residues. Trimming removed 6 bases from V and 6 bases from J, with 17 bases in between. Germline V gene sequence: CDR1 MNHEY, CDR2 SMNVEV (reference sequence). CDR3 residues: CASRLSGLSDEKLFF. In DNA, the CDR3 is TGTGCCAGCAGATTGTCAGGGCTGAGTGATGAAAAACTGTTTTTT.

J is TRBJ1-2 and V is TRBV9; unclear D gene. Trimming left V 3 bases short and J 4 bases short, with 7 bases between. Germline-derived CDR1 and CDR2 are SGDLS and YYNGEE. The CDR3 has 12 residues. The CDR3 DNA reads TGTGCCAGCAGCGCCCAGTTCTATGGCTACACCTTC. Translating gives CASSAQFYGYTF. Full variable domain (remainder filled in from reference TRBV9 and TRBJ1-2): DSGVTQTPKHLITATGQRVTLRCSPRSGDLSVYWYQQSLDQGLQFLIQYYNGEERAKGNILERFSAQQFPDLHSELNLSSLELGDSALYFCASSAQFYGYTFGSGTRLTVV.

V usage is TRBV7-9 and J usage is TRBJ1-1, with a possible D match to TRBD1 (5 bases). The CDR3 is 14 amino acids. Germline CDR1 reads SEHNR; CDR2 reads FQNEAQ (reference sequence). Trimming took 8 bases from V and 2 from J, leaving 15 bases between them. The CDR3, as DNA: TGTGCCAGCCGGATGTCGACAGTTAACACTGAAGCTTTCTTT. It specifies CASRMSTVNTEAFF.

This clone was picked up one time. The chain carries TRBV3-1 (or the pseudogene TRBV3-2) and TRBJ1-6; weak D call: TRBD1 (5 bases). The CDR3 is 17 amino acids. Trimming removed 1 base at V and 5 bases at J, with 15 bases between. Germline V gene lookup returns CDR1 LGHDT and CDR2 YNNKEL (reference sequence). DNA of the CDR3: TGTGCCAGCAGCCAAGGACCGCCCGGGGGAAATAATTCACCCCTCCACTTT. It specifies CASSQGPPGGNNSPLHF.

The chain couples TRBV15 to TRBJ2-5, with a weak D call TRBD2 (5 bases). V was clipped by 5 bases and J by 5 bases, with 15 bases between them. The germline gives CDR1 LNHNV, CDR2 YYDKDF (reference sequence). This CDR3 is built from 14 residues. In DNA form, the CDR3 reads TGTGCCACCAGCGTCGACACCTCGGGGGAGACCCAGTACTTC. It specifies CATSVDTSGETQYF.

The chain carries TRBV6-2 or TRBV6-3 and TRBJ1-1; possible D gene TRBD1, 6 bases. CDR1 and CDR2 from the germline V gene are MNHEY and SVGEGT. This CDR3 comprises 14 residues. V was cut by 4 bases and J by 5 bases, with 14 bases left in between. CDR3 amino acids: CASSFNGGQTEAFF. The CDR3 nucleotides read TGTGCCAGCAGTTTCAACGGGGGGCAGACTGAAGCTTTCTTT.

This clone was counted at least ten times. The CDR3 loop is CASSVGRSNYGYTF. CDR3 coding DNA: TGTGCCAGCAGCGTAGGCAGGTCTAACTATGGCTACACCTTC. The V call is TRBV9, the J call TRBJ1-2; D gene ambiguous. CDR1 is SGDLS and CDR2 is YYNGEE in the germline V gene. The CDR3 length is 14 residues. Trimming removed 0 bases from V and 0 bases from J, with 6 bases in between.

This clone was picked up many times. The V and J genes are TRBV5-4 and TRBJ1-2; D remains unclear. Between the trimmed V and J ends, which lost 0 bases and 3 bases, there was a span of 6 bases. Germline-derived CDR1 and CDR2 are SGHNT and YYREEE (reference sequence). This CDR3 comprises 13 residues. The CDR3 region is CASSLGEDYGYTF. The CDR3 DNA reads TGTGCCAGCAGCTTGGGGGAGGACTATGGCTACACCTTC. The whole variable domain, remainder taken from reference TRBV5-4 and TRBJ1-2, is ETGVTQSPTHLIKTRGQQVTLRCSSQSGHNTVSWYQQALGQGPQFIFQYYREEENGRGNFPPRFSGLQFPNYSSELNVNALELDDSALYLCASSLGEDYGYTFGSGTRLTVV.

V and J are TRBV19 and TRBJ1-2, with a weak D call TRBD1 (5 bases). V was trimmed by 3 bases and J by 0 bases, leaving 8 bases between them. The V gene's germline CDR1 is LNHDA and CDR2 SQIVND (reference sequence). The CDR3 totals 14 residues. The CDR3 protein is CASSISGTNYGYTF. In nucleotides, the CDR3 is TGTGCCAGTAGTATTTCAGGGACTAACTATGGCTACACCTTC.

This clone is a singleton in its sample. This chain connects TRBV7-9 to TRBJ1-4, with D perhaps TRBD1 (6 bases). The germline V gene has CDR1 SEHNR and CDR2 FQNEAQ (reference sequence). V gave up 7 bases and J gave up 0 bases, with 12 bases separating them. The CDR3 loop spans 15 amino acids. The CDR3 DNA is TGTGCCAGCACCACCGGGACATCAACTAATGAAAAACTGTTTTTT. Protein sequence: CASTTGTSTNEKLFF.

The rearrangement links TRBV30 to TRBJ2-7; 10 positions match TRBD1. The CDR3 totals 15 residues. From germline, CDR1 is GTSNPN and CDR2 SVGIG (reference sequence). With 4 bases clipped from V and 6 bases from J, the junction kept 12 bases outside the gene matches. CDR3 sequence (DNA): TGTGCCTGGATGTTGGGGACAGGGGATCGGCGCGAGCAGTACTTC. It translates to CAWMLGTGDRREQYF.

This sequence joins TRBV7-6 and TRBJ2-7, with D perhaps TRBD1 (6 bases). From germline, CDR1 is SGHVS and CDR2 FNYEAQ. This CDR3 is 15 amino acids long. V was trimmed by 3 bases and J by 0 bases, leaving 12 bases between them. For the CDR3, the DNA is TGTGCCAGCAGCTTCAGACCGACAGGCTCCTACGAGCAGTACTTC. Its translation: CASSFRPTGSYEQYF.

This clone came up a few times. The chain is built from TRBV5-1 and TRBJ1-4; D is uncertain. Germline V gene sequence: CDR1 SGHRS, CDR2 YFSETQ. The CDR3 is 17 residues long. Trimming removed 5 bases at V and 0 bases at J, with 17 bases between. CDR3 DNA: TGCGCCAGCAGATCCGACGGGAAAAGAACAACTAATGAAAAACTGTTTTTT. Its translation is CASRSDGKRTTNEKLFF.

V usage is TRBV12-2 and J usage is TRBJ1-1; the DNA was not compared with TRBD1, the D call given in the table. TRBV12-2 represents a pseudogene. This CDR3 is 15 amino acids long. CDR3 protein: CASRLAQGMNTEAFF. DNA for the CDR3: TGTGCAAGTCGCTTAGCGCAGGGGATGAACACTGAAGCTTTCTTT.

The chain carries TRBV28 and TRBJ2-2, with unresolved D. Trimming cost V 3 bases and J 5 bases, with 13 bases left between them. The CDR3 contains 15 residues. The germline V gene encodes CDR1 MDHEN and CDR2 SYDVKM. CDR3 sequence reads: CASSLGTTPTGELFF. CDR3 DNA: TGTGCCAGCAGTTTGGGCACAACTCCAACCGGGGAGCTGTTTTTT.

This chain uses TRBV7-2 with TRBJ2-7; tentatively, D is TRBD1 (6 bases). The germline gives CDR1 SGHTA, CDR2 FQGNSA. The V gene lost 3 bases and the J gene lost 4 bases, with 13 bases spanning the gap. The CDR3 is made up of 14 amino acids. The CDR3 bases are TGTGCCAGCAGCTTTTTGGGGGCCCGGTACGAGCAGTACTTC. This translates into CASSFLGARYEQYF.

This chain links TRBV4-2 with TRBJ1-1; weak D call: TRBD1 (5 bases). V was pared by 4 bases and J by 0 bases, with 18 bases between. In germline, CDR1 is LGHNA, CDR2 YNFKEQ. The CDR3 consists of 17 residues. In nucleotides, the CDR3 is TGTGCCAGCAGCCTCCCGGGGAGGGGAGGCATGAACACTGAAGCTTTCTTT. It encodes CASSLPGRGGMNTEAFF.

V usage is TRBV25-1 and J usage is TRBJ1-2, with no clear D. The CDR3 has 11 amino acids. V lost 4 bases and J 7 bases, leaving 7 bases between the germline ends. Germline values: CDR1 MGHDK, CDR2 SYGVNS. The CDR3 coding sequence is TGTGCCAGCAGTGGCAGTTTTGGCTACACCTTC. It translates to CASSGSFGYTF.

In DNA form, the CDR3 reads TGTGCCAGCAGTCCCTCACCCCAGTTGAACACTGAAGCTTTCTTT. This sequence encodes CASSPSPQLNTEAFF. The chain recombines TRBV28 with TRBJ1-1; D is ambiguous. V was trimmed by 5 bases and J by 0 bases, leaving 13 bases between them. The CDR3 consists of 15 residues. The germline gives CDR1 MDHEN, CDR2 SYDVKM.

The chain has TRBV7-9 and TRBJ2-5; 7 nucleotides align to TRBD1. Germline loops: CDR1 SEHNR, CDR2 FQNEAQ (reference sequence). Trimming at V came to 5 bases and at J to 3 bases, leaving 3 bases not matched to a gene. This CDR3 is 13 amino acids long. The CDR3, as DNA: TGTGCCAGCAGCCGGGGACAGAAAGAGACCCAGTACTTC. It codes for CASSRGQKETQYF.

This clone was detected only once. J is TRBJ1-6 and V is TRBV6-5; 10 bases fit TRBD1. There are 13 residues in the CDR3. J was trimmed by 8 bases and V by 8 bases; bases with no gene match: 3. Germline values: CDR1 MNHEY, CDR2 SVGAGI. The CDR3, as DNA: TGTGCCAGCCGGGACAGGGGTGATTCACCCCTCCACTTT. It is translated as CASRDRGDSPLHF.

This rearrangement joins TRBV27 to TRBJ1-1, with 8 bases fitting TRBD1. CDR1 is MNHEY and CDR2 is SMNVEV in the germline V gene (reference sequence). There are 11 residues in the CDR3. The ends lost 8 bases at V and 7 bases at J; junction bases unmatched: 3. CDR3 protein: CASYTGGEAFF. Here the CDR3 DNA reads TGTGCCAGCTATACAGGGGGTGAAGCTTTCTTT.

The rearrangement links TRBV7-3 to TRBJ2-3; 11 bases agree with TRBD2. V gave up 5 bases and J gave up 6 bases; unmatched junction bases: 10. Germline V gives CDR1 SGHTA, CDR2 FQGTGA. The length of the CDR3 is 16 residues. DNA of the CDR3: TGTGCCAGCAGCCCCGGGGGGGCTAGCGGGGGGGATACGCAGTATTTT. It codes for CASSPGGASGGDTQYF.

The V and J genes are TRBV19 and TRBJ2-1; TRBD2 might be the D (6 bases). CDR3 size: 15 residues. V lost 4 bases to trimming and J lost 7 bases, with 17 bases between them. Germline CDR1 and CDR2: LNHDA and SQIVND (reference sequence). The CDR3 loop reads CASSTVRDLTNEQFF. The CDR3 DNA follows: TGTGCCAGTAGTACCGTCCGGGACTTGACGAATGAGCAGTTCTTC.

The sample holds one count of this clone. V gene TRBV25-1 combines with J gene TRBJ1-2, with D hard to call. CDR3 size: 11 residues. The V gene's germline CDR1 is MGHDK and CDR2 SYGVNS. V was shortened by 8 bases and J by 2 bases, with 6 bases between the two germline ends. CDR3 protein: CASGENYGYTF. The CDR3 DNA sequence: TGTGCCAGCGGGGAGAACTATGGCTACACCTTC.

V gene TRBV5-8 combines with J gene TRBJ1-3; maybe TRBD1 (6 bases). V dropped 2 bases and J dropped 8 bases, with 11 bases sitting between them. The CDR3 contains 13 residues. Germline CDR1 SGHTS, CDR2 YDEGEE. CDR3 residues: CASSFGGPDTIYF. Written as DNA, the CDR3 is TGTGCCAGCAGCTTCGGGGGGCCGGACACCATATATTTT.